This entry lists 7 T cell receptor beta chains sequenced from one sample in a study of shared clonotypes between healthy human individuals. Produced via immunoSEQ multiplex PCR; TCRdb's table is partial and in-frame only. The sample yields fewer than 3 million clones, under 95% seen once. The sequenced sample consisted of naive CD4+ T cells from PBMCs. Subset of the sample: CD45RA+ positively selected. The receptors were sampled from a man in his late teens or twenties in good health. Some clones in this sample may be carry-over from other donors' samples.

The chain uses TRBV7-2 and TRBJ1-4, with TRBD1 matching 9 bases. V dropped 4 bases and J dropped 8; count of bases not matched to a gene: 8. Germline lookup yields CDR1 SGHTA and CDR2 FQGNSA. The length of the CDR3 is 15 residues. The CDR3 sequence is CASSWYRGHGEKLFF. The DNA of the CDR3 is TGTGCCAGCAGCTGGTACAGGGGGCATGGGGAAAAACTGTTTTTT.

CDR3 sequence (DNA): TGCGCCAGCACCCCAGACCGGCTGTCCGGGGCGGAGACCCAGTACTTC. It encodes CASTPDRLSGAETQYF. J is TRBJ2-5 and V is TRBV4-1; the D gene could be TRBD1 or TRBD2 (5 bases each). Trimming left V 7 bases short and J 5 bases short, with 23 bases between. Per the germline V gene, CDR1 is MGHRA and CDR2 is YSYEKL. This CDR3 is 16 amino acids long.

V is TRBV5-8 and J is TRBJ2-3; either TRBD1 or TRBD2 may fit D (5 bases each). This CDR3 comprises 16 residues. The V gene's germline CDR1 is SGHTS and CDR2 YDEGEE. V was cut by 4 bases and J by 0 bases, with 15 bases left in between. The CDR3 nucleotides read TGTGCCAGCAGCACCGGGACGGCCTCTAGCACAGATACGCAGTATTTT. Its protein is CASSTGTASSTDTQYF.

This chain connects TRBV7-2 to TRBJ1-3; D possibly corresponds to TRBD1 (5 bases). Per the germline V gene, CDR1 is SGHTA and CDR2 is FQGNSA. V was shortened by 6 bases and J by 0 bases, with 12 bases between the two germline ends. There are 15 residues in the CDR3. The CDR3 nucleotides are TGTGCCAGCAGTCCCGGGACCCACTCTGGAAACACCATATATTTT. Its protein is CASSPGTHSGNTIYF.

CDR3 coding DNA: TGCAGCGTTGAAGGGGGACAGGGTCGATACAATGAGCAGTTCTTC. Its translation: CSVEGGQGRYNEQFF. This chain joins TRBV29-1 and TRBJ2-1; TRBD1 matches 9 bases. Unmatched junction bases numbered 5, after V lost 1 base and J lost 4 bases. The CDR3 runs to 15 residues. Germline V CDR1 and CDR2: SQVTM, ANQGSEA.

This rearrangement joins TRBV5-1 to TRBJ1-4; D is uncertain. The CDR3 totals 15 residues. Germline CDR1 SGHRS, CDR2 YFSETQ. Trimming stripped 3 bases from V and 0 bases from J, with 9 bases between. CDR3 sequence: CASSSTAATNEKLFF. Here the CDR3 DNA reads TGCGCCAGCAGCTCCACAGCTGCAACTAATGAAAAACTGTTTTTT.

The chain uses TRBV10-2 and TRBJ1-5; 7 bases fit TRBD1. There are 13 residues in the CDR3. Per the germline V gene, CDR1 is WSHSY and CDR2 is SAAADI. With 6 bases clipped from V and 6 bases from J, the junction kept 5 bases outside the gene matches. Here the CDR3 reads CASSGTAVQPQHF. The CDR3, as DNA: TGCGCCAGCAGCGGGACAGCAGTTCAGCCCCAGCATTTT.